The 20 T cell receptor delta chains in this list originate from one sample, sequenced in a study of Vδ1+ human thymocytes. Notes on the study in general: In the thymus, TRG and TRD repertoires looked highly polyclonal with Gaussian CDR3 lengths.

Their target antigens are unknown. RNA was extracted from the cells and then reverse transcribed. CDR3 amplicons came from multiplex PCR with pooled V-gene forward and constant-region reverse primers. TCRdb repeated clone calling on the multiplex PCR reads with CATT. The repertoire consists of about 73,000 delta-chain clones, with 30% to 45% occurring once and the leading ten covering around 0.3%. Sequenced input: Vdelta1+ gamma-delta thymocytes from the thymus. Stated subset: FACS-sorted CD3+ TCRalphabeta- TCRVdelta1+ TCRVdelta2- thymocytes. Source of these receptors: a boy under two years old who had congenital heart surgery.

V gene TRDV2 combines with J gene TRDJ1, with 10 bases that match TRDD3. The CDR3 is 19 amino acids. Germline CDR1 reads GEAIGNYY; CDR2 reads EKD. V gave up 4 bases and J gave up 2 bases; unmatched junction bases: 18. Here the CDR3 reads CACDFLRERGDTHTDKLIF. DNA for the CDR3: TGTGCCTGTGATTTCCTACGAGAGCGGGGGGATACGCATACCGATAAACTCATCTTT.

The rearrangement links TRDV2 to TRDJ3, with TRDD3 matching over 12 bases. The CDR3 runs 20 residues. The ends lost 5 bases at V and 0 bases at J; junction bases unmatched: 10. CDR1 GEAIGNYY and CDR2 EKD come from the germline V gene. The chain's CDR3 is CACAQYWGIPSSWDTRQMFF. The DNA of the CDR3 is TGTGCCTGTGCCCAGTACTGGGGGATACCCAGCTCCTGGGACACCCGACAGATGTTTTTC.

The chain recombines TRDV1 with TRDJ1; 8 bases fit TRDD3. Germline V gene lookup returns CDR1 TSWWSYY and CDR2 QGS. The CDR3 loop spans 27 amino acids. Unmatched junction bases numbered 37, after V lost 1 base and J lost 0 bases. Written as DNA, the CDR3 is TGTGCTCTTGGGGAACCTTGTCCTACCCCCCTTTGGTTACCTTCTACTGGGGGGACCCTGTACACCGATAAACTCATCTTT. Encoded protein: CALGEPCPTPLWLPSTGGTLYTDKLIF.

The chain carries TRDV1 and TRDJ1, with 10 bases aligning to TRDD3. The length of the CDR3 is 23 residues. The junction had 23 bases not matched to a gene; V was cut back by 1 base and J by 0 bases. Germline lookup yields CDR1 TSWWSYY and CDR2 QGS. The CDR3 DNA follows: TGTGCTCTTGGGGAACGGAGGCTTCCGAATAAAAGGTGGACTGGGGGATACACCGATAAACTCATCTTT. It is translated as CALGERRLPNKRWTGGYTDKLIF.

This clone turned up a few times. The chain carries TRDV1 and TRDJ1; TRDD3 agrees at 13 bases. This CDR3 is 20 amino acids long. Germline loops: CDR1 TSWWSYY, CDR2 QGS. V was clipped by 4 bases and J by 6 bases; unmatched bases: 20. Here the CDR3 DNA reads TGTGCTCTTGGGGCGTACATGGCCTTCCAATACTGGGGGATACGCAATAAACTCATCTTT. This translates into CALGAYMAFQYWGIRNKLIF.

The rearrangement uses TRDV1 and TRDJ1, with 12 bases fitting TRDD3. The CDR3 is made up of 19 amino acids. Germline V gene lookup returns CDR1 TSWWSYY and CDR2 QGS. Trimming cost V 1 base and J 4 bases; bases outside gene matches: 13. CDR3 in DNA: TGTGCTCTTGGGGAACGTCCGGTACTGGGGGATACCCTCGGCGATAAACTCATCTTT. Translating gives CALGERPVLGDTLGDKLIF.

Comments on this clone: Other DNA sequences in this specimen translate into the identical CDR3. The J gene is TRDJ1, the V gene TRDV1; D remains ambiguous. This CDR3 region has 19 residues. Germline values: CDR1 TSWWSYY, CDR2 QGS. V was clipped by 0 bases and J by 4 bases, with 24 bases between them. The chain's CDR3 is CALGELIGSVLERCDKLIF. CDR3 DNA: TGTGCTCTTGGGGAACTCATTGGTTCTGTCCTGGAGCGGTGCGATAAACTCATCTTT.

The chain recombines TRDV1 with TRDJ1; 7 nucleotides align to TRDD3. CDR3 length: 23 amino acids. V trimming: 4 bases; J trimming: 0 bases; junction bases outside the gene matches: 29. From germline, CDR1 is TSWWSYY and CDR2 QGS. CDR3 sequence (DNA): TGTGCTCTTGGGGGACCTCTTCGGCCTCTGCAGACGTACTGGGGTACGTACACCGATAAACTCATCTTT. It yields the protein CALGGPLRPLQTYWGTYTDKLIF.

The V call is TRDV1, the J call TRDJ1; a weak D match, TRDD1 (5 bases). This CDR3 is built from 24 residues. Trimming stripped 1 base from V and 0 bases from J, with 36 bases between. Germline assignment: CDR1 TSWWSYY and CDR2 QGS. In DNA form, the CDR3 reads TGTGCTCTTGGGGAACCGTATTCCGAAATTTTGTACCCCGCAGGGACCCAGTACACCGATAAACTCATCTTT. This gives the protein CALGEPYSEILYPAGTQYTDKLIF.

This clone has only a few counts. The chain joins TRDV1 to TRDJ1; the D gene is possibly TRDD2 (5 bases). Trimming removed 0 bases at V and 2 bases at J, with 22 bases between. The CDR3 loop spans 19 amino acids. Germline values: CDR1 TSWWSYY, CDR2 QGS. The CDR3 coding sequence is TGTGCTCTTGGGGAACTAGGTTGGCTTCCGCGCGGATGTACCGATAAACTCATCTTT. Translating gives CALGELGWLPRGCTDKLIF.

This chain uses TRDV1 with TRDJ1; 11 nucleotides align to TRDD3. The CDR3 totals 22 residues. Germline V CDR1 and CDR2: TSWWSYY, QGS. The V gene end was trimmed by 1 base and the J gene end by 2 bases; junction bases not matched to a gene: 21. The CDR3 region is CALGEPPYRDYWGICGTDKLIF. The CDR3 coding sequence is TGTGCTCTTGGGGAACCCCCCTACCGCGACTACTGGGGGATATGTGGTACCGATAAACTCATCTTT.

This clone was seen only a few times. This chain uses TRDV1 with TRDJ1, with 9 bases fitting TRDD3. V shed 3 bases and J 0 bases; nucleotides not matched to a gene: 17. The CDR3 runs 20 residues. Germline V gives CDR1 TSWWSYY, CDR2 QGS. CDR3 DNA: TGTGCTCTTGGGGACCTCTTCCGACCTTGGGGATACGAGTACACCGATAAACTCATCTTT. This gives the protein CALGDLFRPWGYEYTDKLIF.

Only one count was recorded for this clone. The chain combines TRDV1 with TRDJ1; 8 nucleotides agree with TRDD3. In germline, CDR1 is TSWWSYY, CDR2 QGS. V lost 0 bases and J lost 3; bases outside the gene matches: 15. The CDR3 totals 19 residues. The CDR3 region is CALGELCPNVRGYSDKLIF. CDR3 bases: TGTGCTCTTGGGGAACTGTGTCCGAATGTGCGGGGATACTCCGATAAACTCATCTTT.

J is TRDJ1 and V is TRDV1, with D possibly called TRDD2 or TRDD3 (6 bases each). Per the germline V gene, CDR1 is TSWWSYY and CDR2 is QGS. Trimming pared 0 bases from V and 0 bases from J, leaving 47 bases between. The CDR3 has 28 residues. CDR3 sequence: CALGELFNESPTPNWVIRGGFYTDKLIF. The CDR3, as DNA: TGTGCTCTTGGGGAACTCTTTAATGAATCTCCTACGCCCAACTGGGTGATACGCGGGGGTTTTTACACCGATAAACTCATCTTT.

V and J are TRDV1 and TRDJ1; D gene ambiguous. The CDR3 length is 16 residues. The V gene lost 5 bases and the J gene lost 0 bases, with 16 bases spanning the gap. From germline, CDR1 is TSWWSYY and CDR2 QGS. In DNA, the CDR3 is TGTGCTCTTGGGTCGCGTCCCCAGACCAACACCGATAAACTCATCTTT. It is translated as CALGSRPQTNTDKLIF.

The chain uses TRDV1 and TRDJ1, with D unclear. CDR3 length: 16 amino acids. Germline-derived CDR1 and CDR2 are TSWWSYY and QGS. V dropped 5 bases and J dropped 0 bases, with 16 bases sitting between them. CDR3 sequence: CALGKRSLTDTDKLIF. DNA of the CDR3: TGTGCTCTTGGGAAACGGTCACTGACGGACACCGATAAACTCATCTTT.

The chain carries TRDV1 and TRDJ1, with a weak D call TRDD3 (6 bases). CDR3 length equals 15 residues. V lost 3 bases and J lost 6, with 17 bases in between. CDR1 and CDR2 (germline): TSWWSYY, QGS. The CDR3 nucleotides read TGTGCTCTTGGGGACCGTCGGATGGGGGGCCATAAACTCATCTTT. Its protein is CALGDRRMGGHKLIF.

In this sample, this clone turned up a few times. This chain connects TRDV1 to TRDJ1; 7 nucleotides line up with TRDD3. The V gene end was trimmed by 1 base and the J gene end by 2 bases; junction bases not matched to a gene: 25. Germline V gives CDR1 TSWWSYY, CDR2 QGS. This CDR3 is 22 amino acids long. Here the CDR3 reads CALGEHSRGGLLGRKLTDKLIF. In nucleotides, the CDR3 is TGTGCTCTTGGGGAACATTCCCGTGGAGGACTACTGGGGAGAAAACTGACCGATAAACTCATCTTT.

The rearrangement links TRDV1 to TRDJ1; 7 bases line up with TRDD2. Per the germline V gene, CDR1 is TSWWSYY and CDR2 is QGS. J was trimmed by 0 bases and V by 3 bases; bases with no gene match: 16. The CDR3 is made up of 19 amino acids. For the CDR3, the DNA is TGTGCTCTTGGGGACCGCCTTCCTCTCCCAGGAAGTTACACCGATAAACTCATCTTT. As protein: CALGDRLPLPGSYTDKLIF.

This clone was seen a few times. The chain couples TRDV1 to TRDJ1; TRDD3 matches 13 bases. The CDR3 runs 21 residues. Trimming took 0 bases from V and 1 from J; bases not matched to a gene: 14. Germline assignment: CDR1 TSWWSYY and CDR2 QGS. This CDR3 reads CALGELVDHTGGYAPTDKLIF. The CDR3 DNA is TGTGCTCTTGGGGAACTAGTAGACCATACTGGGGGATACGCCCCCACCGATAAACTCATCTTT.